Given below is one T cell receptor beta chain in context. The antigen remains unidentified. Every sample yielded at least 6.5 million isolated PBMCs. The data were obtained in a study of blood T cells in healthy people across ages. The germline gives CDR1 KGHDR, CDR2 SFDVKD. V gave up 4 bases and J gave up 13 bases; unmatched junction bases: 6. The CDR3 contains 13 residues. Findings of the study overall: Per million T cells, TCR beta diversity dropped roughly linearly as age increased.

It was with a sample-barcoded 5' primer and a J-beta primer mix that a second PCR of roughly 7 to 12 cycles was run. TCRdb ran MiXCR on the 5' RACE reads and lists one entry per CDR3 protein. The data show fewer than 1 million distinct CDR3 sequences, with around two fifths seen just once and about 19% held by the top ten. The chain recombines TRBV24-1 with TRBJ2-5; TRBD2 aligns across 12 bases. The TCR comes from a man aged 55 to 70 in good health. Sequencing used blood. The CDR3 reads CATSDGGLAGLYF. The CDR3 bases are TGTGCCACCAGTGACGGGGGACTAGCGGGCCTGTACTTC.